This T cell receptor beta chain was captured in a study of cytomegalovirus exposure and HLA in healthy donors (dated by TCRdb to 2015 to 2018). Notes on the research overall: An earlier analysis of several hundred of the donors reported 250 to 300 Gb of sequence data and 100 million to 130 million unique TCR beta sequences from 150 million to 200 million T cells. An early release that covered 500 to 800 HLA-typed donors contained about 300 gigabases of sequencing data and tens of millions of unique TCR sequences. The genetic ancestry cluster associated with self-reported Caucasian donors included about four fifths of the roughly 410 genotyped donors. The study aimed to test whether signatures of past pathogen exposure could be identified by cataloging public T cell receptors. Using immunosequencing, the study profiled T cell repertoires from 500 to 800 subjects and related those repertoires to cytomegalovirus serostatus. In addition to the first cohort of around 670 subjects, a separate validation cohort of under 150 different subjects was used. To predict cytomegalovirus infection status, the study brought together high-throughput TCR immunosequencing, statistical association of individual TCRs with disease status, and machine learning. A later analysis re-analyzed previously published TCR beta repertoires from 650 to 800 donors and added high-resolution HLA genotyping to study TCR occurrence patterns. Rather than drawing on any new phenotypic data, the later analysis identified candidate immune exposures from TCR beta sequences and the way those sequences occurred across donors. To decide whether each TCR beta V gene segment behaved as functional or pseudogenic, an earlier analysis of approximately 590 of the donors relied on high-throughput TCR beta sequencing. Alongside the repertoire data, information on donor age, sex, ethnicity and CMV serostatus was compiled. A later genetic analysis used genome-wide SNP genotypes for about 55% of the 666 donors, treating that subset as a discovery cohort. All discovery cohort repertoires had been generated using a single sequencing platform. HLA typing covered class I and class II loci at four-digit resolution. The number of donors typed differed by locus, with about 620-630 for A, B, C, DRB1 and DQB1, more than 500 for DQA1, under 610 for DPA1, and some 470 for DPB1. Several DR-DQ haplotypes were handled as single units for association and clustering because linkage in the cohort was strong. On average, approximately 250,000 unique TCR beta nucleotide sequences were sequenced per donor among a few hundred genotyped donors of the cohort, with roughly 19% of those sequences being non-productive.

The cohort consisted of 600 or so healthy bone marrow donors. All cohort members were sampled while nominally healthy, although unrecorded immune exposures were likely present. The donor was CMV seronegative and belonged to the group of approximately 320 seronegative cohort members. A peripheral blood sample was collected from each donor, and TCR beta sequencing was performed on peripheral blood mononuclear cells. The Qiagen DNeasy Blood Extraction Kit was used to extract genomic DNA from the blood cell samples. A note on this clone: Its antigen remains undetermined. No clone much larger than this one lies a single base away; base qualities are absent.

The protocol used for the library was the immunoSEQ multiplex PCR assay. A mixture of 60 forward primers for TCR Vbeta segments and 13 reverse primers for TCR Jbeta segments was used in the multiplex PCR. Amplification of the CDR3 region of rearranged TCR beta genes was performed with a multiplex PCR assay on genomic DNA. The Illumina HiSeq System was used to sequence the amplified TCR beta libraries as 87-base-pair reads. The published analysis was carried out like this. A later analysis counted about 76 million unique TCR beta chains across the 666 repertoires, and 9.5 million to 11 million of these chains were shared by at least two donors. To remove PCR and sequencing errors, raw reads were error-corrected and collapsed into unique sequences using a nearest-neighbor algorithm that merged closely related sequences. V, D and J gene segments were assigned by aligning CDR3 sequences to IMGT reference sequences. For a sequence to be retained, at least a six-nucleotide match to both a V gene segment and a J gene segment was required. A rearrangement was called productive if the CDR3 had no stop codons and remained in frame with V and J, and every other rearrangement was called non-productive. Following IMGT convention, CDR3 was defined as the stretch from the second conserved V-encoded cysteine to the conserved J-encoded phenylalanine. In an earlier analysis of around 640 of the donors, sequences lacking an unambiguous match to a single V gene segment were excluded. An earlier analysis of 550 to 650 of the donors classified V segments as functional when productive rearrangements were above 56.7% and as segregating when the standard deviation between donors was above 5%. A statistical classification framework was developed to diagnose cytomegalovirus status using the catalog of TCR beta chain sequences. In a later analysis, V and J genes were assigned by comparing TCR nucleotide sequences against IMGT/GENE-DB human TR gene sequences. The TCRdist pipeline was used in a later analysis to assign CDR3 sequences and most-parsimonious VDJ recombination scenarios. A later analysis defined each TCR beta chain by its CDR3 amino acid sequence plus V-gene family, and excluded reads lacking a unique V-gene family. In a later analysis, 450 to 600 highly shared, low-generation-probability nucleotide sequences were removed to address suspected cross-contamination and a sequencing artifact. In a later analysis, a clonal expansion index for each public chain was calculated from normalized within-repertoire ranks of inferred template counts. A later analysis computed generation probabilities with a VDJ recombination model fitted to out-of-frame rearrangements, and checked the results against IGoR. A later analysis scored TCR-TCR, TCR-HLA and TCR-CMV co-occurrence with hypergeometric tests, applying a repertoire-size bias correction to TCR pairs. False discovery rates were estimated in a later analysis by permuting HLA or CMV assignments 20 times. In a later analysis, co-occurring TCRs were grouped using DBSCAN, and TCRdist sequence similarity was added for clustering within HLA-allele-positive subsets. Repertoires with fewer than 30,000 or more than 120,000 public chains were left out of co-occurrence clustering, as were about five repertoires with anomalous nucleotide sharing. TCRdb obtained this table from immuneACCESS and retained in-frame rearrangements with V and J assigned. These tables miss some clones; where compared with another copy, unresolved V genes account for less than half of the shortfall, and the remainder is unexplained. Clonal size and the V and J genes are those of that table, whereas D and trimming came from the DNA. This sample comprises around 200,000 clones, roughly four fifths of them detected only once. The top ten clones comprise approximately 2.1% of the sample.

The CDR1 and CDR2 encoded by the germline V gene are MGHDK and SYGVNS. V gives up 7 bases and J gives up 3 bases, and the segment between their germline ends measures 6 bases. From the cysteine through the phenylalanine, the CDR3 covers 11 amino acids. CDR3 DNA is the only sequence kept; it has 33 bases, read in frame from the first base. Results and caveats for the whole study, not just this receptor: Around 16 rarely observed V segments, including chromosome 9 orphons, were excluded from the earlier analysis of 550 to 700 of the donors because counts were too low. Only TCR beta chains were sequenced in this cohort, and the absence of alpha or paired-chain data limited detectable features. Correlated functional status among segregating V segments might reflect linkage disequilibrium, but an unknown experimental factor could not be ruled out. A further reported finding was that TCR beta sequences accurately predicted the HLA-A and HLA-B alleles for most subjects in the first cohort. HLA typing was unavailable for some donors at each locus, so association tests used only the typed subset. In a later genetic analysis, fewer N-insertions in productive TCRs were reported among donors in an Asian-associated ancestry cluster than the roughly 700-donor mean. A later analysis associated 15,000 or so TCR beta sequences with specific HLA alleles at a false discovery rate of 0.05. In a later analysis, HLA-associated TCR beta chains showed more clonal expansion and lower generation probabilities than non-associated chains that were equally common. A later analysis found that most CMV-associated TCR beta chains appeared HLA-restricted, with HLA associations seemingly driven largely by CMV exposure. A later analysis found that TCR association rates varied across HLA loci, with DRB1 alleles showing the most associated TCRs and HLA-C alleles the fewest. Some IMGT-functional V segments, including TRBV6-2 and TRBV6-3, could not be told apart with the 87-base-pair reads, so those segments were excluded. In both the original and validation cohorts, the classifier was reported to diagnose cytomegalovirus status with high specificity and sensitivity. CMV serostatus was the only immune exposure information available for the cohort. Roughly uniform sequencing depth across donors was assumed in presence/absence analyses, although this assumption may not hold. Across donors, most TCR sequences were observed very rarely, whereas some public TCRs were present in many individuals. In a later genetic analysis, a missense DCLRE1C variant was associated with V-gene and J-gene trimming of TCR beta chains, and the association was replicated in an independent cohort. In vitro tests confirmed that a few of the cytomegalovirus-associated TCR beta chains recognize cytomegalovirus antigens. When HLA alleles, especially DR and DQ, strongly co-occurred, attributing TCR associations to individual alleles was difficult. The sequencing pipeline was judged likely to have produced a cluster of highly shared sequence variants as a technical artifact. According to a later analysis, parvovirus B19, influenza, CMV and Epstein-Barr virus appeared linked to several top co-occurrence clusters. An earlier analysis of approximately 530 of the donors showed that most TCR beta V segments appeared in productive rearrangements either about 87% or about 30% of the time, which broadly matched IMGT annotations. The study gave a list of under 200 TCR beta chains associated with cytomegalovirus. The authors suggested that the approach could potentially be generalized to other disease states and immunological phenotypes.

This receptor was obtained from a man aged 30 to 39 in good health and CMV-seronegative. Recombination connected TRBV25-1 to TRBJ1-2; too little of a D gene remains to name it. The sample comprised PBMCs. The CDR3 region: CASMGHYGYTF. The nucleotide sequence reads as follows: TGTGCCAGCATGGGCCACTATGGCTACACCTTC.